A selection of T cell receptor beta chains follows, all from one sample in a study of shared clonotypes between healthy human individuals. Sequencing was performed with immunoSEQ multiplex PCR; in TCRdb, only in-frame clones are kept and a portion is missing. The profile shows about 2.4 million clones, 93% of them singletons. The sample consisted of naive CD4+ T cells from PBMCs. The receptors originated from a man in his late teens or twenties in good health. Some clones in this sample may be carry-over from other donors' samples. Both conserved end residues are part of each CDR3. Each record gives: D gene, clone size, V gene, CDR3 length, J gene, CDR3 DNA, CDR3 protein. D genes are given only for firm matches. The listing skips clone size in some rows; elsewhere it reads once, few, many or a size class.

D gene: TRBD1
clone size: .
V gene: TRBV5-5
CDR3 length: 16
J gene: TRBJ1-1
CDR3 DNA: TGTGCCAGCAGCTTGTACAGGGGGCGCTTAAGAGCTGAAGCTTTCTTT
CDR3 protein: CASSLYRGRLRAEAFF

D gene: .
clone size: .
V gene: TRBV7-3
CDR3 length: 13
J gene: TRBJ2-2
CDR3 DNA: TGTGCCAGCAGCTTCTATTTTACCGGGGAGCTGTTTTTT
CDR3 protein: CASSFYFTGELFF

D gene: TRBD1
clone size: .
V gene: TRBV28
CDR3 length: 13
J gene: TRBJ1-2
CDR3 DNA: TGTGCCAGCAGGCCAGGGGGGGGCTATGGCTACACCTTC
CDR3 protein: CASRPGGGYGYTF

D gene: .
clone size: .
V gene: TRBV21-1
CDR3 length: 19
J gene: TRBJ1-4
CDR3 DNA: TGTGCCAGCAGCAAAGGGCGGTTAAATGGACAGGCGATTAAAGAAAAACTGTTTTTT
CDR3 protein: CASSKGRLNGQAIKEKLFF

D gene: .
clone size: .
V gene: TRBV7-3
CDR3 length: 14
J gene: TRBJ2-7
CDR3 DNA: TGTGCCAGCAGCTTAAAGGGCAGGGACTACGAGCAGTACTTC
CDR3 protein: CASSLKGRDYEQYF

D gene: .
clone size: .
V gene: TRBV2
CDR3 length: 12
J gene: TRBJ2-2
CDR3 DNA: TGTGCCAGCACAGCCGACCACGGGGAGCTGTTTTTT
CDR3 protein: CASTADHGELFF

D gene: .
clone size: .
V gene: TRBV10-3
CDR3 length: 12
J gene: TRBJ1-2
CDR3 DNA: TGTGCCATCAGTGAGCGGGATCATGGCTACACCTTC
CDR3 protein: CAISERDHGYTF

D gene: .
clone size: .
V gene: TRBV18
CDR3 length: 17
J gene: TRBJ2-4
CDR3 DNA: TGTGCCAGCTCACCACTTTCCTCCGTGGGAGCCAAAAACATTCAGTACTTC
CDR3 protein: CASSPLSSVGAKNIQYF

D gene: TRBD1
clone size: .
V gene: TRBV6-6
CDR3 length: 15
J gene: TRBJ1-4
CDR3 DNA: TGTGCCAGCAGTTACGGGGACAGATCTAATGAAAAACTGTTTTTT
CDR3 protein: CASSYGDRSNEKLFF

D gene: .
clone size: once
V gene: TRBV7-2
CDR3 length: 14
J gene: TRBJ1-5
CDR3 DNA: TGTGCCAGCAGCTTAGGAATCGGGGGCCAGCCCCAGCATTTT
CDR3 protein: CASSLGIGGQPQHF

D gene: TRBD1
clone size: .
V gene: TRBV6-1
CDR3 length: 14
J gene: TRBJ1-2
CDR3 DNA: TGTGCCAGTGCGGGACAGAGAAAAAACTATGGCTACACCTTC
CDR3 protein: CASAGQRKNYGYTF

D gene: .
clone size: .
V gene: TRBV6-5
CDR3 length: 13
J gene: TRBJ2-7
CDR3 DNA: TGTGCCAGCAGGGTTTCAGGGGGGGGCGAGCAGTACTTC
CDR3 protein: CASRVSGGGEQYF

D gene: .
clone size: .
V gene: TRBV4-2
CDR3 length: 16
J gene: TRBJ1-5
CDR3 DNA: TGTGCCAGCAGCCAAGAAGGGGCATGGGGCGGACAGCCCCAGCATTTT
CDR3 protein: CASSQEGAWGGQPQHF

D gene: .
clone size: .
V gene: TRBV27
CDR3 length: 16
J gene: TRBJ2-3
CDR3 DNA: TGTGCCAGCAGTTTTAGGAGGGGTATAGGCACAGATACGCAGTATTTT
CDR3 protein: CASSFRRGIGTDTQYF

D gene: TRBD2
clone size: .
V gene: TRBV5-5
CDR3 length: 15
J gene: TRBJ2-7
CDR3 DNA: TGTGCCAGCAGCACAACTAGCGGGTACTCCTACGAGCAGTACTTC
CDR3 protein: CASSTTSGYSYEQYF

D gene: .
clone size: .
V gene: TRBV30
CDR3 length: 12
J gene: TRBJ1-2
CDR3 DNA: TGTGCCTGGAGTGAGCTCCCCCATATACCCACCTTC
CDR3 protein: CAWSELPHIPTF

D gene: TRBD2
clone size: .
V gene: TRBV7-3
CDR3 length: 13
J gene: TRBJ2-1
CDR3 DNA: TGTGCCAGCAGCTCAGCGGGAAACAATGAGCAGTTCTTC
CDR3 protein: CASSSAGNNEQFF

D gene: .
clone size: .
V gene: TRBV28
CDR3 length: 14
J gene: TRBJ1-1
CDR3 DNA: TGTGCCAGCAGGCCAGGGACACGAAACACTGAAGCTTTCTTT
CDR3 protein: CASRPGTRNTEAFF

D gene: TRBD2
clone size: .
V gene: TRBV4-1
CDR3 length: 16
J gene: TRBJ2-1
CDR3 DNA: TGCGCCAGCAGCCGAACCACTAGCGGGAGTTACAATGAGCAGTTCTTC
CDR3 protein: CASSRTTSGSYNEQFF

D gene: .
clone size: .
V gene: TRBV28
CDR3 length: 13
J gene: TRBJ2-1
CDR3 DNA: TGTGCCAGCAGTCATCGTTCCTACAATGAGCAGTTCTTC
CDR3 protein: CASSHRSYNEQFF

D gene: .
clone size: .
V gene: TRBV28
CDR3 length: 12
J gene: TRBJ1-5
CDR3 DNA: TGTGGGGGGGGTGATTCCAATCAGCCCCAGCATTTT
CDR3 protein: CGGGDSNQPQHF

D gene: .
clone size: .
V gene: TRBV5-1
CDR3 length: 11
J gene: TRBJ1-2
CDR3 DNA: TGCGCCAGCAGCGATAACTATGGCTACACCTTC
CDR3 protein: CASSDNYGYTF

D gene: TRBD1
clone size: .
V gene: TRBV18
CDR3 length: 14
J gene: TRBJ1-2
CDR3 DNA: TGTGCCAGCTCACGTACCGGGACAGGGAGTGGCTACACCTTC
CDR3 protein: CASSRTGTGSGYTF

D gene: .
clone size: .
V gene: TRBV7-9
CDR3 length: 12
J gene: TRBJ1-1
CDR3 DNA: TGTGCCAGCAGCCTAAACCCCACTGAAGCTTTCTTT
CDR3 protein: CASSLNPTEAFF

D gene: TRBD2
clone size: .
V gene: TRBV28
CDR3 length: 19
J gene: TRBJ2-3
CDR3 DNA: TGTGCCAGCAGCGTAGCGGGAGGGCCGTCTAGCAGTAGGACAGATACGCAGTATTTT
CDR3 protein: CASSVAGGPSSSRTDTQYF

D gene: .
clone size: .
V gene: TRBV4-3
CDR3 length: 13
J gene: TRBJ2-7
CDR3 DNA: TGCGCCAGCAGCCAAGATCTAAAAGTCAGGCAGTACTTC
CDR3 protein: CASSQDLKVRQYF

D gene: .
clone size: once
V gene: TRBV4-2
CDR3 length: 15
J gene: TRBJ1-2
CDR3 DNA: TGTGCCAGCAGCCCAGAAGAGGGGTCGGACTATGGCTACACCTTC
CDR3 protein: CASSPEEGSDYGYTF

D gene: .
clone size: .
V gene: TRBV28
CDR3 length: 14
J gene: TRBJ2-3
CDR3 DNA: TGTGCCAGCAGCGCTAGCGTGGGGGCAGATACGCAGTATTTT
CDR3 protein: CASSASVGADTQYF